One and the same sample provided the 20 T cell receptor beta chains below, sequenced in a study of CD8 T cells in Susac syndrome (dated by TCRdb to the late 2010s). Library construction relied on the immunoSEQ multiplex PCR assay. RNA was extracted using the RNeasy kit, and roughly 0.5 to 1 microgram was reverse transcribed with random hexamers. The public reads were quality trimmed at Q25 with fastp and then assembled into clones with MiXCR by TCRdb, keeping productive beta chains. One record per CDR3 amino acid sequence lists the most common genes and DNA. The sample has some 130,000 distinct CDR3 sequences on record, about 95% of them singletons. Roughly 0.11% of the sample comes from the top ten. Input material: CD4+ T cells from PBMCs. All receptors come from a human donor in good health.

V usage is TRBV14 and J usage is TRBJ1-2, with 7 nucleotides matching TRBD1. Per the germline V gene, CDR1 is SGHDN and CDR2 is FVKESK. The CDR3 runs 18 residues. V was pared by 2 bases and J by 5 bases, with 17 bases of the junction left unmatched. The CDR3 region has the DNA TGTGCCAGCAGCCAAAGCCCACCCCGGGACAGAAAATCTTATGGCTACACCTTC. Its translation: CASSQSPPRDRKSYGYTF.

The J gene is TRBJ2-5, the V gene TRBV5-1; tentative D call: TRBD2 (5 bases). The CDR3 contains 15 residues. Deletions cut 4 bases from V and 5 bases from J, with 18 bases between. From germline, CDR1 is SGHRS and CDR2 YFSETQ. CDR3 region: CASSLDPRRWETQYF. DNA of the CDR3: TGCGCCAGCAGCCTAGACCCCCGGAGGTGGGAGACCCAGTACTTC.

The gene calls are TRBV15 and TRBJ1-5; 12 bases fit TRBD1. The germline CDR1 and CDR2 sequences are LNHNV and YYDKDF (reference sequence). V gave up 1 base and J gave up 2 bases; unmatched junction bases: 3. The CDR3 runs to 17 residues. CDR3 region: CATSRGDRGRRNQPQHF. CDR3 nucleotide sequence: TGTGCCACCAGCAGAGGGGACAGGGGGCGGCGCAATCAGCCCCAGCATTTT.

The rearrangement uses TRBV2 and TRBJ2-7; D gene unclear. From germline, CDR1 is SNHLY and CDR2 FYNNEI. This CDR3 is 15 amino acids long. Trimming left V 5 bases short and J 1 base short, with 15 bases between. DNA for the CDR3: TGTGCCAGCAGTCCGGACCCCGTGAGGTCCTACGAGCAGTACTTC. Its protein is CASSPDPVRSYEQYF.

Only one count was recorded for this clonotype. The chain couples TRBV12-3 or TRBV12-4 to TRBJ1-2; TRBD1 agrees at 7 bases. This CDR3 comprises 14 residues. V trimming: 3 bases; J trimming: 5 bases; junction bases outside the gene matches: 6. In nucleotides, the CDR3 is TGTGCCAGCAGTTTTTCCGGACAGGAGTATGGCTACACCTTC. As protein: CASSFSGQEYGYTF.

The chain employs TRBV5-4 and TRBJ2-7; D ambiguous. The germline gives CDR1 SGHNT, CDR2 YYREEE (reference sequence). V gave up 4 bases and J gave up 2 bases, with 13 bases separating them. The CDR3 runs 14 residues. The CDR3 nucleotides read TGTGCCAGCAGCAGCATGACTCCACCCTACGAGCAGTACTTC. This codes for CASSSMTPPYEQYF.

The chain carries TRBV6-6 and TRBJ2-7, with unresolved D. V dropped 4 bases and J dropped 4 bases, with 14 bases sitting between them. The V gene's germline CDR1 is MNHNY and CDR2 SVGAGI (reference sequence). The CDR3 length is 14 residues. This CDR3 reads CASSWVGLDYEQYF. The CDR3 DNA sequence: TGTGCCAGCAGTTGGGTCGGGTTGGATTACGAGCAGTACTTC.

The V and J genes are TRBV5-1 and TRBJ2-7, with unresolved D. The CDR3 covers 12 residues. Trimming left V 3 bases short and J 2 bases short, with 6 bases between. CDR1 and CDR2 (germline): SGHRS, YFSETQ. The CDR3 DNA reads TGCGCCAGCAGCTATGGGACCTACGAGCAGTACTTC. It codes for CASSYGTYEQYF.

The chain joins TRBV29-1 to TRBJ1-2; no reliable D call. The CDR3 contains 11 residues. V was trimmed by 6 bases and J by 1 base, leaving 6 bases between them. Germline CDR1 reads SQVTM; CDR2 reads ANQGSEA. The CDR3 loop reads CSVNSNYGYTF. The CDR3 nucleotides are TGCAGCGTCAACAGTAACTATGGCTACACCTTC.

The V gene is TRBV2, the J gene TRBJ2-7; D is unresolved. Germline V gene data show CDR1 as SNHLY and CDR2 as FYNNEI. The CDR3 length is 12 residues. V lost 6 bases and J 3 bases, leaving 9 bases between the germline ends. The CDR3 DNA is TGTGCCAGCAGGAGAACCCTCTACGAGCAGTACTTC. Encoded protein: CASRRTLYEQYF.

This chain links TRBV7-2 with TRBJ2-2; possibly TRBD2 for D (6 bases). Trimming pared 5 bases from V and 2 bases from J, leaving 15 bases between. The CDR3 runs 16 residues. Germline V lookup: CDR1 SGHTA, CDR2 FQGNSA. The CDR3 bases are TGTGCCAGCAGCCTAGTCTGGAGGGCCAACACCGGGGAGCTGTTTTTT. Amino acids: CASSLVWRANTGELFF.

The V gene is TRBV3-1, the J gene TRBJ2-1; 7 bases map to TRBD1. J gave up 3 bases and V 2 bases, and 7 bases lay outside the gene matches. This CDR3 has 16 residues. Looked up from germline, CDR1 is LGHDT and CDR2 is YNNKEL (reference sequence). The chain's CDR3 is CASSQTGVRIYNEQFF. The DNA of the CDR3 is TGTGCCAGCAGCCAAACAGGGGTACGCATCTACAATGAGCAGTTCTTC.

The CDR3 region is CSAKQETQYF. The CDR3, as DNA: TGCAGTGCTAAACAAGAGACCCAGTACTTC. V and J are TRBV20-1 and TRBJ2-5; D not certain. Germline CDR1 DFQATT, CDR2 SNEGSKA (reference sequence). The CDR3 has 10 residues. V dropped 4 bases and J dropped 2 bases, with 2 bases sitting between them.

This clonotype has more than one count but fewer than ten. This chain joins TRBV5-1 and TRBJ2-1, with a possible D match to TRBD2 (6 bases). The V gene lost 4 bases and the J gene lost 6 bases, with 14 bases spanning the gap. Germline V gene lookup returns CDR1 SGHRS and CDR2 YFSETQ. This CDR3 is 14 amino acids long. As DNA, the CDR3 is TGCGCCAGCAGCACAGAGGGACTCCCCAATGAGCAGTTCTTC. It translates to CASSTEGLPNEQFF.

The V and J genes are TRBV12-3 or TRBV12-4 and TRBJ2-7; perhaps TRBD1 as D (5 bases). The CDR3 sequence is 15 residues long. V lost 1 base to trimming and J lost 0 bases, with 10 bases between them. CDR3 sequence (DNA): TGTGCCAGCAGTTTAGGGGGCGGATACTCCTACGAGCAGTACTTC. Translated, it gives CASSLGGGYSYEQYF.

The chain employs TRBV19 and TRBJ1-1; TRBD1 matches 8 bases. The length of the CDR3 is 12 residues. The J segment lost 7 bases and the V segment lost 10 bases, leaving 8 bases of the junction unmatched. Per germline, CDR1 LNHDA and CDR2 SQIVND (reference sequence). The CDR3 DNA reads as TGTGCCACCGCGGACAGGGTCGGTGAAGCTTTCTTT. Translation: CATADRVGEAFF.

The rearrangement links TRBV7-2 to TRBJ1-1; D perhaps matches TRBD1 (6 bases). There are 13 residues in the CDR3. V shed 1 base and J shed 5 bases, with 8 bases lying between them. Per the germline V gene, CDR1 is SGHTA and CDR2 is FQGNSA. Written as DNA, the CDR3 is TGTGCCAGCAGCTTAGTTACAGGGACTGAAGCTTTCTTT. It yields the protein CASSLVTGTEAFF.

J is TRBJ2-7 and V is TRBV12-3 or TRBV12-4; the match to TRBD2 covers 9 bases. This CDR3 comprises 21 residues. V shed 0 bases and J 0 bases; nucleotides not matched to a gene: 18. Here the CDR3 DNA reads TGTGCCAGCAGTTTAGCGGGGTATCAGAGCGGGAGGCACCGCAGCTCCTACGAGCAGTACTTC. Protein product: CASSLAGYQSGRHRSSYEQYF.

This clonotype showed up just once. The rearrangement uses TRBV7-2 and TRBJ1-1; D remains unclear. Germline CDR1 reads SGHTA; CDR2 reads FQGNSA. The CDR3 is made up of 13 amino acids. Trimming removed 5 bases at V and 0 bases at J, with 7 bases between. The CDR3 coding sequence is TGTGCCAGCAGCCCTTATATGAACACTGAAGCTTTCTTT. As protein: CASSPYMNTEAFF.

The rearrangement joins TRBV24-1 to TRBJ1-2, with 8 bases identical to TRBD1. V was clipped by 2 bases and J by 8 bases; unmatched bases: 9. The germline gives CDR1 KGHDR, CDR2 SFDVKD. This CDR3 has 15 residues. The CDR3 loop reads CATSDSTGASRGYTF. The DNA of the CDR3 is TGTGCCACCAGTGATTCGACAGGGGCTTCGAGAGGCTACACCTTC.